This T cell receptor beta chain was identified in a study of T cell repertoires in cytomegalovirus infection. Note on this clonotype: Its matching antigen is unknown.

TCRdb recomputed calls from the reads with MiXCR, one row per CDR3 protein. The sample comprises hundreds of thousands of distinct CDR3 sequences, approximately 31% of which are singletons, and roughly an eighth rests with the top ten. The CDR3 runs 13 residues. With 4 bases removed from V and 4 bases from J, the gap between germline ends came to 9 bases. Germline CDR1 is SGHRS and CDR2 is YFSETQ. Study results and limitations: Clonotype analysis showed dominance of the ex vivo response by HLA-C-restricted CMV-specific TCR beta clonotypes.

The sequenced sample was PBMCs. The clonotype originates from a human donor in good health (CMV status not recorded). Some clones in this sample may be carry-over from other donors' samples. This chain links TRBV5-1 with TRBJ1-3; no definite D call. CDR3 coding DNA: TGCGCCAGCAGCCCCGATGGAGGAAACACCATATATTTT. Protein: CASSPDGGNTIYF.